Below are 14 T cell receptor beta chains sequenced from a single sample in a study of T cells in tuberculosis. Sequencing was performed with immunoSEQ multiplex PCR; in TCRdb, only in-frame clones are kept and a portion is missing. The table lists about 30,000 clones, around 95% of them singletons, with under 3% in the top ten. The sequenced sample consisted of PBMCs. These receptor sequences come from a donor aged 10-30 years with latent tuberculosis or without tuberculosis infection.

J is TRBJ1-1 and V is TRBV11-2; 8 bases align to TRBD1. CDR3 length: 15 residues. J lost 1 base, V lost 4 bases, and 5 bases had no gene match. The germline V gene encodes CDR1 SGHAT and CDR2 FQNNGV. The CDR3 DNA reads as TGTGCCAGCAGCTCCTCCGGGACAGGGAACACTGAAGCTTTCTTT. Its protein is CASSSSGTGNTEAFF. Using reference TRBV11-2 and TRBJ1-1 for the parts outside the CDR3, the full variable domain is EAGVAQSPRYKIIEKRQSVAFWCNPISGHATLYWYQQILGQGPKLLIQFQNNGVVDDSQLPKDRFSAERLKGVDSTLKIQPAKLEDSAVYLCASSSSGTGNTEAFFGQGTRLTVV.

The chain couples TRBV10-2 to TRBJ1-4; D is perhaps TRBD1 (5 bases). Germline loops: CDR1 WSHSY, CDR2 SAAADI. Between the trimmed V and J ends, which lost 3 bases and 14 bases, there was a span of 10 bases. The CDR3 sequence is 11 residues long. The CDR3 region is CASSDGGGLFF. The CDR3 DNA sequence: TGCGCCAGCAGTGACGGGGGGGGGCTGTTTTTT.

The genes are TRBV16 and TRBJ1-5, with 9 positions matching TRBD1. This CDR3 comprises 14 residues. From germline, CDR1 is KGHSY and CDR2 FQNENV. With 5 bases clipped from V and 7 bases from J, the junction kept 6 bases outside the gene matches. CDR3 nucleotide sequence: TGTGCCAGCAGCGGGGACAGGGTTCGACAGCCCCAGCATTTT. Its protein product is CASSGDRVRQPQHF.

The V and J genes are TRBV28 and TRBJ1-2; D gene unclear. V shed 2 bases and J shed 2 bases, with 6 bases lying between them. The CDR3 sequence is 13 residues long. Germline CDR1 MDHEN, CDR2 SYDVKM. The CDR3: CASSLGGNYGYTF. CDR3 in DNA: TGTGCCAGCAGTTTAGGAGGGAACTATGGCTACACCTTC.

The V and J genes are TRBV28 and TRBJ2-1, with 12 bases identical to TRBD2. The CDR3 totals 16 residues. Germline-derived CDR1 and CDR2 are MDHEN and SYDVKM. The V gene end was trimmed by 5 bases and the J gene end by 5 bases; junction bases not matched to a gene: 7. Written as DNA, the CDR3 is TGTGCCAGCAGTCCCCTGACTAGCGGGGGAAACAATGAGCAGTTCTTC. Translating gives CASSPLTSGGNNEQFF. The full variable domain, its missing parts supplied by reference TRBV28 and TRBJ2-1, is DVKVTQSSRYLVKRTGEKVFLECVQDMDHENMFWYRQDPGLGLRLIYFSYDVKMKEKGDIPEGYSVSREKKERFSLILESASTNQTSMYLCASSPLTSGGNNEQFFGPGTRLTVL.

This chain connects TRBV7-9 to TRBJ1-4; D is ambiguous. The CDR3 is made up of 14 amino acids. The ends were cut back, 5 bases at V and 6 bases at J, with 13 bases in the middle. Germline assignment: CDR1 SEHNR and CDR2 FQNEAQ (reference sequence). The CDR3 coding sequence is TGTGCCAGCAGCCCCGGAGGGTTCGATGAAAAACTGTTTTTT. Its protein is CASSPGGFDEKLFF.

This chain's CDR3 is CASSFDRDGYTF. CDR3 nucleotide sequence: TGTGCCAGCAGCTTCGACAGGGACGGCTACACCTTC. The chain recombines TRBV9 with TRBJ1-2; 7 positions match TRBD1. The J segment lost 8 bases and the V segment lost 4 bases, leaving 5 bases of the junction unmatched. Per the germline V gene, CDR1 is SGDLS and CDR2 is YYNGEE. The CDR3 has 12 amino acids. The variable domain in full, completed from reference TRBV9 and TRBJ1-2, reads DSGVTQTPKHLITATGQRVTLRCSPRSGDLSVYWYQQSLDQGLQFLIQYYNGEERAKGNILERFSAQQFPDLHSELNLSSLELGDSALYFCASSFDRDGYTFGSGTRLTVV.

The V call is TRBV5-1, the J call TRBJ2-3; 8 bases are a match to TRBD2. Per germline, CDR1 SGHRS and CDR2 YFSETQ. CDR3 length: 17 amino acids. Trimming cost V 2 bases and J 5 bases; bases outside gene matches: 13. CDR3 bases: TGCGCCAGCAGCTTTTCTGAAGACGGGAGGGCCAGAGATACGCAGTATTTT. Amino acid sequence: CASSFSEDGRARDTQYF.

This sequence joins TRBV9 and TRBJ1-1; no definite D call. V was clipped by 0 bases and J by 1 base, with 7 bases between them. CDR1 is SGDLS and CDR2 is YYNGEE in the germline V gene. This CDR3 is built from 14 residues. CDR3 amino acids: CASSVVTGNTEAFF. The CDR3 DNA follows: TGTGCCAGCAGCGTAGTCACCGGGAACACTGAAGCTTTCTTT.

This chain uses TRBV7-8 with TRBJ2-7, with 7 bases fitting TRBD2. J lost 5 bases, V lost 3 bases, and 4 bases had no gene match. The length of the CDR3 is 13 residues. Germline V lookup: CDR1 SGHVS, CDR2 FQNEAQ. The CDR3 DNA follows: TGTGCCAGCAGCTTGGGGGGGATCGACGAGCAGTACTTC. This codes for CASSLGGIDEQYF. Complete variable domain (other parts from reference TRBV7-8 and TRBJ2-7): GAGVSQSPRYKVAKRGQDVALRCDPISGHVSLFWYQQALGQGPEFLTYFQNEAQLDKSGLPSDRFFAERPEGSVSTLKIQRTQQEDSAVYLCASSLGGIDEQYFGPGTRLTVT.

V gene TRBV6-5 combines with J gene TRBJ2-1, with D tentatively TRBD2 (6 bases). V lost 6 bases and J lost 0, with 6 bases in between. Germline V gene lookup returns CDR1 MNHEY and CDR2 SVGAGI. This CDR3 spans 13 amino acids. The CDR3 DNA reads TGTGCCAGCAGGGACTACTCCTACAATGAGCAGTTCTTC. Protein: CASRDYSYNEQFF.

This rearrangement joins TRBV9 to TRBJ1-2; D perhaps matches TRBD1 (6 bases). CDR1 and CDR2 from the germline V gene are SGDLS and YYNGEE. V shed 3 bases and J shed 3 bases, with 9 bases lying between them. The CDR3 loop spans 13 amino acids. Here the CDR3 reads CASSDRVDYGYTF. CDR3 DNA: TGTGCCAGCAGCGACAGGGTAGACTATGGCTACACCTTC.

J is TRBJ2-1 and V is TRBV10-1; D perhaps matches TRBD2 (6 bases). Germline assignment: CDR1 WNHNN and CDR2 SYGVQD (reference sequence). The CDR3 runs to 16 residues. Trimming left V 7 bases short and J 2 bases short, with 18 bases between. CDR3: CASTYPLAPTYNEQFF. In DNA, the CDR3 is TGCGCCAGCACTTACCCCCTAGCGCCGACCTACAATGAGCAGTTCTTC.

Written as DNA, the CDR3 is TGTGCCAGCAGCTTTCTACAGGGGCGCGAAGCTTTCTTT. It specifies CASSFLQGREAFF. J is TRBJ1-1 and V is TRBV7-9, with TRBD1 matching over 7 bases. The CDR3 totals 13 residues. Losses at the gene ends were 3 bases for V and 8 bases for J; bases not matched to a gene: 6. Per germline, CDR1 SEHNR and CDR2 FQNEAQ (reference sequence).